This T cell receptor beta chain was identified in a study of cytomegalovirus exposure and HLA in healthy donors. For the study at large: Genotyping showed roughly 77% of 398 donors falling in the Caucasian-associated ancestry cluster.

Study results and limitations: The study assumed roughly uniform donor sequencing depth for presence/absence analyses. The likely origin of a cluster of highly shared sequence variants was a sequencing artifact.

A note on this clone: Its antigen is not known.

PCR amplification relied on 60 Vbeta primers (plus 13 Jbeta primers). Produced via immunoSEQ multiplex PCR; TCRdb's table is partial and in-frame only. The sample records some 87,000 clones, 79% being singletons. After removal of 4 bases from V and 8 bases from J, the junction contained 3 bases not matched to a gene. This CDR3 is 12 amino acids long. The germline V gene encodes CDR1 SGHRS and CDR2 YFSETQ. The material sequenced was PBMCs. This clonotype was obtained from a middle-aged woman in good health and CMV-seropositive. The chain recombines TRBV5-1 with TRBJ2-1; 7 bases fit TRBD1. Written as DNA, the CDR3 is TGCGCCAGCAGCCAAACAGGGGATGAGCAGTTCTTC. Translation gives CASSQTGDEQFF.